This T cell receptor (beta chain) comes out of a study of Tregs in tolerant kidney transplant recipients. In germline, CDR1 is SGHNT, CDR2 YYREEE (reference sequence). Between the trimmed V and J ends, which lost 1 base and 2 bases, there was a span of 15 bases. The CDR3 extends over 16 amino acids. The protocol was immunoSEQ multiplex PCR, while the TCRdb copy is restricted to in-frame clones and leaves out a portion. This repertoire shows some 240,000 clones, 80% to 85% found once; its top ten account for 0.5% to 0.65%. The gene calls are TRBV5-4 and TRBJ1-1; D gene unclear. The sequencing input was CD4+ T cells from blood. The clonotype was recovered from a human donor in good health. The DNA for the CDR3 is TGTGCCAGCAGCTTGTGGACGGGGATCCTTAACACTGAAGCTTTCTTT. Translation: CASSLWTGILNTEAFF.